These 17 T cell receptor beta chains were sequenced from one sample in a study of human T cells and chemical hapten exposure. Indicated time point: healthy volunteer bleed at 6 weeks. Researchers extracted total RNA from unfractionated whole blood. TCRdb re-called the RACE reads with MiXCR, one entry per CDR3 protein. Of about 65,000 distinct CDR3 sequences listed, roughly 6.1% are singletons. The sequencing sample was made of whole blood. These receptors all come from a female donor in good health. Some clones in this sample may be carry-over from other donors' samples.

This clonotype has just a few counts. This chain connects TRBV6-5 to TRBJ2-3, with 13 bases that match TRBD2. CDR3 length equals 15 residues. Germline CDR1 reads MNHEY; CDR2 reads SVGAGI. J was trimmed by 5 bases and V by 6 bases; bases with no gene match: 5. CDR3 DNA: TGTGCCAGCAGCGGGACTAGCGGGAAGTTAGATACGCAGTATTTT. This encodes CASSGTSGKLDTQYF.

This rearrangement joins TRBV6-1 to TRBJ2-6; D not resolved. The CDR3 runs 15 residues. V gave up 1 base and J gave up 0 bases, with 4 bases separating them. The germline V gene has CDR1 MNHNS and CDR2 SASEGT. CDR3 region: CASSEGYSGANVLTF. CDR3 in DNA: TGTGCCAGCAGTGAAGGTTACTCTGGGGCCAACGTCCTGACTTTC.

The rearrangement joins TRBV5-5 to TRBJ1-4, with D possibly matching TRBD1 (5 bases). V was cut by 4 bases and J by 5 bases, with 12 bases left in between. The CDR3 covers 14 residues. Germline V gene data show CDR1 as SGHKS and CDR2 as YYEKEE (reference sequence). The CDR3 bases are TGTGCCAGCAGCCCCCCCAGGGAGAATGAAAAACTGTTTTTT. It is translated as CASSPPRENEKLFF. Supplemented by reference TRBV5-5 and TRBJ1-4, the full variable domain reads DAGVTQSPTHLIKTRGQQVTLRCSPISGHKSVSWYQQVLGQGPQFIFQYYEKEERGRGNFPDRFSARQFPNYSSELNVNALLLGDSALYLCASSPPRENEKLFFGSGTQLSVL.

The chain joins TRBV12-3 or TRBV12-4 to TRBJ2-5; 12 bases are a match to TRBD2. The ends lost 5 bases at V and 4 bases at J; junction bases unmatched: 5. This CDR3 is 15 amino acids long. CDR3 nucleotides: TGTGCCAGCAGTCCGGGACTAGCGGGCTTAGAGACCCAGTACTTC. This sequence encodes CASSPGLAGLETQYF.

Here the CDR3 reads CASSLEGGQVREKLFF. CDR3 nucleotide sequence: TGTGCCAGCAGCTTGGAGGGGGGGCAGGTCCGTGAAAAACTGTTTTTT. This chain joins TRBV5-6 and TRBJ1-4, with a possible D match to TRBD1 (6 bases). Germline loops: CDR1 SGHDT, CDR2 YYEEEE. The CDR3 consists of 16 residues. V lost 0 bases and J lost 7, with 16 bases in between.

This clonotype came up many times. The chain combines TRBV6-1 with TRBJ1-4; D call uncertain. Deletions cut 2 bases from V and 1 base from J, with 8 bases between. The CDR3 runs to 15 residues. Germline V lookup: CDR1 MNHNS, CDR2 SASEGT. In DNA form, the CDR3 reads TGTGCCAGCAGTGAATTTGGCGAAACTAATGAAAAACTGTTTTTT. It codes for CASSEFGETNEKLFF.

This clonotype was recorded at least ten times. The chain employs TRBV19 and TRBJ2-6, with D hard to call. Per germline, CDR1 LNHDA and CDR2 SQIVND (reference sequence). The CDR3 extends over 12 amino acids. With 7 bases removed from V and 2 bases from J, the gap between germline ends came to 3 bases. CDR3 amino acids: CASNPGANVLTF. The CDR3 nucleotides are TGTGCCAGTAACCCTGGGGCCAACGTCCTGACTTTC. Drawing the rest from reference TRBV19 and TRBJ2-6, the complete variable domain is DGGITQSPKYLFRKEGQNVTLSCEQNLNHDAMYWYRQDPGQGLRLIYYSQIVNDFQKGDIAEGYSVSREKKESFPLTVTSAQKNPTAFYLCASNPGANVLTFGAGSRLTVL.

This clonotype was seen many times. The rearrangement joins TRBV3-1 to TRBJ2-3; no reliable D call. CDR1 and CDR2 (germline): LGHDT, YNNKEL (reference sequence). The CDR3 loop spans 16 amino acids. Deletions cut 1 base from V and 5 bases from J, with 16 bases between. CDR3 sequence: CASSQGGHAVGDTQYF. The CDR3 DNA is TGTGCCAGCAGCCAAGGGGGTCACGCGGTCGGAGATACGCAGTATTTT.

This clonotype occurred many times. The CDR3 is CASSLDRSSYEQYF. For the CDR3, the DNA is TGCGCCAGCAGCTTGGACAGGAGCTCCTACGAGCAGTACTTC. This sequence joins TRBV5-1 and TRBJ2-7; D perhaps matches TRBD1 (5 bases). Germline CDR1 SGHRS, CDR2 YFSETQ. Between the trimmed V and J ends, which lost 0 bases and 0 bases, there was a span of 7 bases. CDR3 length: 14 residues.

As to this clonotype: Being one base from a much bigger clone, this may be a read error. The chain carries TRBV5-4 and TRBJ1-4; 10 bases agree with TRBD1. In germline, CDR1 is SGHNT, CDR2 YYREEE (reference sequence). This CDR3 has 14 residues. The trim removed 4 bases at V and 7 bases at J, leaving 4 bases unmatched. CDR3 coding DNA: TGTGCCAGCAGCCACGACAGGGGGCGTGAAAAACTGTTTTTT. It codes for CASSHDRGREKLFF.

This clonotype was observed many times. CDR3 sequence reads: CASSYRTEAFF. The CDR3 DNA follows: TGTGCCAGCAGTTATAGGACTGAAGCTTTCTTT. The chain joins TRBV28 to TRBJ1-1; D not certain. The V end lost 4 bases, the J end lost 5 bases, and 5 bases lay between the germline ends. The CDR3 contains 11 residues. Germline CDR1 reads MDHEN; CDR2 reads SYDVKM.

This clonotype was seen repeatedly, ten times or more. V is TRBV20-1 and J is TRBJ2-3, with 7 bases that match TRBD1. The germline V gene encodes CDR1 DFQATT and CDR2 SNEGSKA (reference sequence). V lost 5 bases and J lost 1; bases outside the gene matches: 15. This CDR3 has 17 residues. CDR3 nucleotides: TGCAGTGCTTTTTTCCTCAACAGGGGACGGGGCACAGATACGCAGTATTTT. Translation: CSAFFLNRGRGTDTQYF.

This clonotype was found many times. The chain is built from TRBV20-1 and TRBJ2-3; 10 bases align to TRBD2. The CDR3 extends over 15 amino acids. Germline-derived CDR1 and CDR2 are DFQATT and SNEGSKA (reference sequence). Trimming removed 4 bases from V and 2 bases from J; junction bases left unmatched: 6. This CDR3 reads CSANILAGATDTQYF. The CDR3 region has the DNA TGCAGTGCTAATATCCTAGCGGGAGCCACAGATACGCAGTATTTT.

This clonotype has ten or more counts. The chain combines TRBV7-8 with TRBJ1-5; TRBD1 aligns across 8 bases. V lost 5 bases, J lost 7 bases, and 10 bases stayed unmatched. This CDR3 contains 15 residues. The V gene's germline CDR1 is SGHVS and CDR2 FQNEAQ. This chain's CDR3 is CASSAARQGQQPQHF. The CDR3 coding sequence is TGTGCCAGCAGCGCCGCAAGACAGGGGCAACAGCCCCAGCATTTT.

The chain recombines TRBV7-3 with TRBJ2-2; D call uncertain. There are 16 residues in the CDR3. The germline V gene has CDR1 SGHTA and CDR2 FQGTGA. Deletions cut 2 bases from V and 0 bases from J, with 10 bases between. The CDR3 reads CASSLLGTTNTGELFF. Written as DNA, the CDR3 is TGTGCCAGCAGCTTACTAGGCACCACGAACACCGGGGAGCTGTTTTTT.

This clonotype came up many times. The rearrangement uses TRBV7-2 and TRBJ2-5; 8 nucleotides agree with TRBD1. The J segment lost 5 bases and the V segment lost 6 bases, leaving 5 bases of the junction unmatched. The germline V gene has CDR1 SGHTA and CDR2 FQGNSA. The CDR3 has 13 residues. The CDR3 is CASSQQGVETQYF. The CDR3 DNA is TGTGCCAGCAGTCAACAGGGGGTGGAGACCCAGTACTTC.

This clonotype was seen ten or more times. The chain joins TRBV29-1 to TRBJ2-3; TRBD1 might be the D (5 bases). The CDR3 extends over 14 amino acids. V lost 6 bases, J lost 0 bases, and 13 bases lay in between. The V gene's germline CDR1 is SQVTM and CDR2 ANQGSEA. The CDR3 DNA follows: TGCAGCGTCGCCCTTGACAGAAGCACAGATACGCAGTATTTT. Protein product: CSVALDRSTDTQYF.